The 28 T cell receptor beta chains below were found in one sample sequenced in a study of CD8 T cells in ankylosing spondylitis (TCRdb year 2017). Results the study describes overall, beyond this receptor: A TCR beta motif made up of seven or eight highly homologous amino acid variants appeared to be characteristic of blood from ankylosing spondylitis patients.

Receptor amplification or capture employed 5' RACE. Sequencing used an Illumina HiSeq 2500. TCRdb's own reprocessing of the public reads used fastp at Q25 and MiXCR and kept productive beta chains. All rows with the same CDR3 protein become a single entry with the most common DNA and genes. The sample includes some 800,000 distinct CDR3 sequences, with 12% observed a single time. Roughly 0.51% of the sample rests with the top ten. No antigens are known for them. The sequenced sample was blood, either unsorted or a sorted T cell fraction (not recorded which). Every receptor here comes from a male donor with ankylosing spondylitis.

The genes are TRBV6-2 or TRBV6-3 and TRBJ1-1; TRBD1 matches 7 bases. Germline values: CDR1 MNHEY, CDR2 SVGEGT. There are 14 residues in the CDR3. V was clipped by 5 bases and J by 7 bases; unmatched bases: 10. CDR3 nucleotide sequence: TGTGCCAGCAGTCCCACAGGGGCCCAAGTTGAAGCTTTCTTT. Encoded protein: CASSPTGAQVEAFF.

The table lists this clonotype with a few counts. The genes are TRBV29-1 and TRBJ2-2; D gene unclear. Trimming cost V 4 bases and J 6 bases, with 12 bases left between them. Per the germline V gene, CDR1 is SQVTM and CDR2 is ANQGSEA. This CDR3 region has 13 residues. Here the CDR3 reads CSVGVWGSGELFF. The CDR3 nucleotides read TGCAGCGTTGGGGTATGGGGTTCCGGGGAGCTGTTTTTT.

This clonotype turned up a few times. The rearrangement links TRBV20-1 to TRBJ2-7; the D gene is possibly TRBD2 (5 bases). CDR3 length equals 14 residues. The germline V and J ends were trimmed by 3 bases and 6 bases, with 18 bases remaining between them. The V gene's germline CDR1 is DFQATT and CDR2 SNEGSKA (reference sequence). The CDR3 loop is CSASGGWGLIEQYF. The CDR3 bases are TGCAGTGCTAGCGGCGGGTGGGGTCTAATCGAGCAGTACTTC.

The chain combines TRBV5-3 with TRBJ2-1, with D perhaps TRBD2 (6 bases). TRBV5-3 carries the ORF label, with uncertain function. The CDR3 covers 17 residues. The ends were cut back, 3 bases at V and 6 bases at J, with 22 bases in the middle. CDR3 DNA: TGTGCCAGAAGCTCATGGGTTCGGGAGTACGGCGGCAATGAGCAGTTCTTC. Encoded protein: CARSSWVREYGGNEQFF.

This clonotype came up many times. The junction and the germline gene differ at one end; a read error may be behind it. The genes are TRBV4-3 and TRBJ1-1; unclear D gene. The germline gives CDR1 LGHNA, CDR2 YSLEER. This CDR3 comprises 17 residues. The CDR3 here is CASTQSSSAPWNTEAFF. DNA of the CDR3: TGCGCCAGCACCCAATCGTCGTCAGCCCCTTGGAACACTGAAGCTTTCTTT.

This clonotype was observed at least ten times. The chain has TRBV20-1 and TRBJ2-5; D gene ambiguous. This CDR3 region has 13 residues. V was clipped by 8 bases and J by 1 base, with 14 bases between them. The germline V gene has CDR1 DFQATT and CDR2 SNEGSKA (reference sequence). The CDR3 DNA reads as TGCAGTCCTAAAAGGTCAACCCAAGAGACCCAGTACTTC. Amino acid sequence: CSPKRSTQETQYF.

This clonotype appeared a few times. J is TRBJ2-1 and V is TRBV6-1; D tentatively fits TRBD1 or TRBD2 (6 bases each). The CDR3 has 13 residues. The V end was cut by 5 bases, the J end by 8 bases, with 13 bases between. Germline V CDR1 and CDR2: MNHNS, SASEGT. For the CDR3, the DNA is TGTGCCAGCAGTCGCCGGGGGCGGGATGAGCAGTTCTTC. This gives the protein CASSRRGRDEQFF.

The J gene is TRBJ2-5, the V gene TRBV6-5; 11 bases are a match to TRBD2. With V trimmed by 0 bases and J by 5 bases, 8 bases remained unmatched. CDR1 MNHEY and CDR2 SVGAGI come from the germline V gene. The CDR3 consists of 17 residues. CDR3 sequence: CASSYSLAGGRRETQYF. CDR3 sequence (DNA): TGTGCCAGCAGTTACTCTTTAGCGGGAGGGCGTCGGGAGACCCAGTACTTC.

This clonotype was recorded at least ten times. The chain links TRBV5-1 to TRBJ2-1, with D tentatively TRBD2 (6 bases). The germline CDR1 and CDR2 sequences are SGHRS and YFSETQ. This CDR3 is 14 amino acids long. V dropped 2 bases and J dropped 8 bases, with 14 bases sitting between them. CDR3 DNA: TGCGCCAGCAGCTTTAGCGGTCAAGGGGATGAGCAGTTCTTC. Translation: CASSFSGQGDEQFF.

The rearrangement uses TRBV10-3 and TRBJ2-1; 10 bases line up with TRBD2. The CDR3 runs to 13 residues. Germline CDR1 ENHRY, CDR2 SYGVKD. Losses at the gene ends were 10 bases for V and 5 bases for J; bases not matched to a gene: 5. The CDR3 is CATTSGTNNEQFF. CDR3 nucleotide sequence: TGTGCCACCACTAGCGGGACTAACAATGAGCAGTTCTTC.

This clonotype was detected only a few times. The chain couples TRBV2 to TRBJ2-2; TRBD1 matches 7 bases. Germline V gene sequence: CDR1 SNHLY, CDR2 FYNNEI. CDR3 length equals 14 residues. V shed 7 bases, J shed 2 bases, and the junction held 4 bases outside the gene matches. The CDR3 region is CASKGQINTGELFF. The CDR3, as DNA: TGTGCCAGCAAGGGACAGATTAACACCGGGGAGCTGTTTTTT.

CDR3 loop: CASSQAGAAGDPDEQYF. The CDR3, as DNA: TGCGCCAGCAGCCAAGCGGGGGCGGCGGGTGACCCTGACGAGCAGTACTTC. The J gene is TRBJ2-7, the V gene TRBV4-3; D possibly uses TRBD1 or TRBD2 (6 bases each). This CDR3 region has 17 residues. Trimming removed 1 base from V and 5 bases from J, with 21 bases in between. Looked up from germline, CDR1 is LGHNA and CDR2 is YSLEER.

CDR3 residues: CASSSRQGVPYEQYF. The CDR3 DNA reads as TGCGCCAGCAGCTCACGACAGGGCGTCCCTTACGAGCAGTACTTC. The chain uses TRBV5-1 and TRBJ2-7; 7 nucleotides align to TRBD1. J gave up 4 bases and V 3 bases, and 10 bases lay outside the gene matches. The CDR3 covers 15 residues. The germline gives CDR1 SGHRS, CDR2 YFSETQ.

The rearrangement joins TRBV20-1 to TRBJ1-1, with no clear D. Germline CDR1 and CDR2: DFQATT and SNEGSKA (reference sequence). The CDR3 runs to 12 residues. V was shortened by 6 bases and J by 4 bases, with 12 bases between the two germline ends. The CDR3 nucleotides are TGCAGTGCCCCGGGGAGGGCCACTGAAGCTTTCTTT. It specifies CSAPGRATEAFF.

This chain links TRBV11-2 with TRBJ2-4; TRBD2 is a possible D gene (6 bases). This CDR3 contains 20 residues. Germline-derived CDR1 and CDR2 are SGHAT and FQNNGV. V dropped 5 bases and J dropped 0 bases, with 26 bases sitting between them. The CDR3 region is CASSPADPGVGKLAKNIQYF. The DNA of the CDR3 is TGTGCCAGCAGCCCTGCCGACCCGGGAGTGGGGAAATTAGCCAAAAACATTCAGTACTTC. Variable domain in full (rest from reference TRBV11-2 and TRBJ2-4): EAGVAQSPRYKIIEKRQSVAFWCNPISGHATLYWYQQILGQGPKLLIQFQNNGVVDDSQLPKDRFSAERLKGVDSTLKIQPAKLEDSAVYLCASSPADPGVGKLAKNIQYFGAGTRLSVL.

The chain employs TRBV11-1 and TRBJ2-2; 7 bases map to TRBD1. Trimming cost V 5 bases and J 4 bases; bases outside gene matches: 7. This CDR3 region has 15 residues. CDR1 is SGHAT and CDR2 is FQDESV in the germline V gene (reference sequence). DNA of the CDR3: TGTGCCAGCAGCCGAGGGGGCCTGGTCACCGGGGAGCTGTTTTTT. Translated, it gives CASSRGGLVTGELFF.

This clonotype was seen a single time. This may be a read error: a much more frequent sequence differs by one nucleotide. The chain employs TRBV5-5 and TRBJ1-2, with 9 bases aligning to TRBD1. The ends lost 3 bases at V and 8 bases at J; junction bases unmatched: 8. The V gene's germline CDR1 is SGHKS and CDR2 YYEKEE (reference sequence). The CDR3 is made up of 14 amino acids. For the CDR3, the DNA is TGTGCCAGCAGCTGGGACAGGGCCTCTAGGGGCTACACCTTC. Its translation: CASSWDRASRGYTF.

This clonotype has a count of ten or more. CDR3 DNA sequence: TGCAGTGCTGGGGGACAGGGGTCCTACGAGCAGTACTTC. The encoded protein is CSAGGQGSYEQYF. This chain connects TRBV20-1 to TRBJ2-7; TRBD1 agrees at 10 bases. The V gene's germline CDR1 is DFQATT and CDR2 SNEGSKA (reference sequence). This CDR3 is 13 amino acids long. V shed 5 bases and J 1 base; nucleotides not matched to a gene: 2.

Many counts were recorded for this clonotype. The chain recombines TRBV20-1 with TRBJ1-2, with D unresolved. Trimming removed 0 bases at V and 7 bases at J, with 6 bases between. The CDR3 is 11 amino acids. CDR1 and CDR2 (germline): DFQATT, SNEGSKA (reference sequence). CDR3 coding DNA: TGCAGTGCTAGAGACGAGGGTGGCTACACCTTC. Translated, it gives CSARDEGGYTF.

In this sample, this clonotype turned up many times. The chain combines TRBV20-1 with TRBJ2-3, with unresolved D. The germline V gene has CDR1 DFQATT and CDR2 SNEGSKA (reference sequence). CDR3 length: 11 residues. V was shortened by 5 bases and J by 0 bases, with 3 bases between the two germline ends. DNA of the CDR3: TGCAGTGCTCTTAGCACAGATACGCAGTATTTT. Translated, it gives CSALSTDTQYF.

The chain links TRBV10-3 to TRBJ1-2; the D gene is possibly TRBD1 (5 bases). The CDR3 loop spans 14 amino acids. CDR1 is ENHRY, CDR2 SYGVKD, per germline. The CDR3 protein is CASKEGLAGYGYTF. In DNA, the CDR3 is TGTGCTTCTAAGGAGGGGCTGGCGGGCTATGGCTACACCTTC.

V usage is TRBV5-1 and J usage is TRBJ2-7; no clear D gene. V dropped 0 bases and J dropped 5 bases, with 12 bases sitting between them. The CDR3 has 14 amino acids. CDR1 is SGHRS and CDR2 is YFSETQ in the germline V gene. CDR3 in amino acids: CASSLGALTNEQYF. The CDR3 DNA sequence: TGCGCCAGCAGCTTGGGTGCCCTTACAAACGAGCAGTACTTC.

This clonotype was detected only a few times. The V gene is TRBV24-1, the J gene TRBJ2-7; a possible D gene is TRBD2 (5 bases). The CDR3 covers 15 residues. Trimming shortened V by 3 bases and J by 7 bases, and 18 bases separated the two germline ends. Germline V lookup: CDR1 KGHDR, CDR2 SFDVKD. The CDR3 reads CATSDAGVSVGEQYF. The CDR3 bases are TGTGCCACCAGTGATGCGGGCGTATCCGTGGGGGAGCAGTACTTC.

V is TRBV12-3 or TRBV12-4 and J is TRBJ2-7; 10 bases agree with TRBD1. V was pared by 4 bases and J by 4 bases, with 4 bases of the junction left unmatched. The CDR3 sequence is 14 residues long. Here the CDR3 reads CASSSTGGLYEQYF. Here the CDR3 DNA reads TGTGCCAGCAGTTCGACAGGGGGCCTATACGAGCAGTACTTC.

This chain joins TRBV10-2 and TRBJ2-3, with TRBD2 matching over 7 bases. Germline assignment: CDR1 WSHSY and CDR2 SAAADI. This CDR3 is built from 15 residues. V lost 10 bases and J lost 5; bases outside the gene matches: 15. CDR3 residues: CATTPLAGEEDTQYF. In DNA form, the CDR3 reads TGCGCCACCACACCCTTGGCGGGAGAGGAAGATACGCAGTATTTT.

The V call is TRBV20-1, the J call TRBJ2-5; TRBD2 is a possible D gene (5 bases). The ends were cut back, 2 bases at V and 4 bases at J, with 17 bases in the middle. This CDR3 is 15 amino acids long. CDR1 is DFQATT, CDR2 SNEGSKA, per germline (reference sequence). CDR3 nucleotides: TGCAGTGCTAGACTTCGAGCGGAGAGGAGAGAGACCCAGTACTTC. Its protein product is CSARLRAERRETQYF.

The chain is built from TRBV20-1 and TRBJ1-1, with D hard to call. V lost 3 bases, J lost 5 bases, and 10 bases lay in between. Germline V lookup: CDR1 DFQATT, CDR2 SNEGSKA (reference sequence). CDR3 length: 12 residues. DNA for the CDR3: TGCAGTGCTAGGGGTCAGAGGACTGAAGCTTTCTTT. This encodes CSARGQRTEAFF.

The rearrangement joins TRBV6-2 or TRBV6-3 to TRBJ2-7, with 8 nucleotides matching TRBD1. V lost 6 bases and J lost 3; bases outside the gene matches: 13. Germline V gives CDR1 MNHEY, CDR2 SVGEGT. This CDR3 spans 16 amino acids. CDR3 in DNA: TGTGCCAGCAGCCAGTGGACAGGGTCCGGCCACTACGAGCAGTACTTC. The encoded protein is CASSQWTGSGHYEQYF.